This is a list of T cell receptor beta chains from one sample in a study of cytomegalovirus exposure and HLA in healthy donors. Sequenced by immunoSEQ multiplex PCR; TCRdb stores in-frame clones only, minus some. The repertoire consists of approximately 32,000 clones, with around 84% occurring once and the leading ten covering approximately 4%. Sequencing was performed on PBMCs. Receptors were obtained from a woman between 18 and 30 years old in good health and CMV-seronegative. CDR3s include the opening cysteine and the closing phenylalanine or tryptophan.

v_call cdr3_aa
TRBV11-1 CASSLGWTGSYEQYF
TRBV6-5 CASSYGNQRGQYF
TRBV13 CASSEKTEAFF
TRBV14 CASSQATGNEKLFF
TRBV6-6 CASSYSGGQETQYF
TRBV28 CASSKGTGARLGQREAFF
TRBV9 CASSRDSYNEKLFF
TRBV4-2 CASSQGAENSPLNF
TRBV5-4 CASSATGFTEAFF
TRBV7-6 CASSPPGKLNEQFF
TRBV25-1 CASSVQKTENTEAFF
TRBV27 CASSLSQGNYEQYF
TRBV5-6 CASSHIRTGEKSTHGYTF
TRBV7-9 CASSPGTENSPLNF
TRBV6-6 CASSYSLQYEKLFF